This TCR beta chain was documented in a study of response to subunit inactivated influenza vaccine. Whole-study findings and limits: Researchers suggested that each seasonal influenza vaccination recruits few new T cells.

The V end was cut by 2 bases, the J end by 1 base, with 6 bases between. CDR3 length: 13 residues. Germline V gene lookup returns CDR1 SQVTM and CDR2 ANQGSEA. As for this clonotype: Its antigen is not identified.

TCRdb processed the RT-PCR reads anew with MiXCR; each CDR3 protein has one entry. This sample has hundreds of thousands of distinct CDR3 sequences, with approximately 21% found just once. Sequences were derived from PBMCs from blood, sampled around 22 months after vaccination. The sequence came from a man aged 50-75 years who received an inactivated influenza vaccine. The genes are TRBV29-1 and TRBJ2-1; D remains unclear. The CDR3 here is CSVEKGSYNEQFF. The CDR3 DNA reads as TGCAGCGTTGAAAAGGGTTCCTACAATGAGCAGTTCTTC.